One sample yielded the 28 T cell receptor beta chains listed below, sequenced in a study of blood T cell repertoires in COVID-19. Method: immunoSEQ multiplex PCR; TCRdb's copy keeps in-frame clones and lacks some. The table records about 200,000 clones, approximately 88% of them present only once. Sequencing was done on a sample of PBMCs or T cells enriched from blood (not recorded which). These receptors were collected from a woman younger than 35 who had recovered from COVID-19.

The chain links TRBV9 to TRBJ2-5; the D is unclear. Germline V gene data show CDR1 as SGDLS and CDR2 as YYNGEE. There are 14 residues in the CDR3. Trimming shortened V by 0 bases and J by 4 bases, and 10 bases separated the two germline ends. The CDR3 here is CASSVGSAVETQYF. The CDR3 nucleotides read TGTGCCAGCAGCGTAGGGTCCGCGGTAGAGACCCAGTACTTC.

V is TRBV5-1 and J is TRBJ1-3; 11 bases line up with TRBD1. This CDR3 has 15 amino acids. Germline V CDR1 and CDR2: SGHRS, YFSETQ. V lost 4 bases and J lost 5; bases outside the gene matches: 5. CDR3 sequence: CASSPGQGARNTIYF. In nucleotides, the CDR3 is TGCGCCAGCAGCCCTGGACAGGGGGCGCGAAACACCATATATTTT. Combining the CDR3 with reference TRBV5-1 and TRBJ1-3 gives the whole variable domain KAGVTQTPRYLIKTRGQQVTLSCSPISGHRSVSWYQQTPGQGLQFLFEYFSETQRNKGNFPGRFSGRQFSNSRSEMNVSTLELGDSALYLCASSPGQGARNTIYFGEGSWLTVV.

The CDR3 sequence: CASSYASQRGTEAFF. The CDR3 DNA reads TGTGCCAGCAGTTACGCCTCGCAACGGGGCACTGAAGCTTTCTTT. The V call is TRBV6-5, the J call TRBJ1-1; D remains unclear. Per the germline V gene, CDR1 is MNHEY and CDR2 is SVGAGI. This CDR3 spans 15 amino acids. V was pared by 2 bases and J by 4 bases, with 14 bases between.

This chain links TRBV3-1 (or the pseudogene TRBV3-2) with TRBJ1-1, with D perhaps TRBD1 (5 bases). Germline V gene data show CDR1 as LGHDT and CDR2 as YNNKEL (reference sequence). Trimming pared 2 bases from V and 8 bases from J, leaving 12 bases between. The CDR3 length is 13 residues. Written as DNA, the CDR3 is TGTGCCAGCAGCCAACTGGGGGGGATCGAAGCTTTCTTT. This encodes CASSQLGGIEAFF.

This clone was detected only once. The chain carries TRBV28 and TRBJ2-7, with a weak D call TRBD1 (5 bases). V was clipped by 2 bases and J by 3 bases, with 11 bases between them. The CDR3 length is 14 residues. CDR1 and CDR2 from the germline V gene are MDHEN and SYDVKM. CDR3 region: CASSLDSLFYEQYF. The CDR3 bases are TGTGCCAGCAGTTTAGACAGTTTATTCTACGAGCAGTACTTC.

The chain links TRBV3-1 (or the pseudogene TRBV3-2) to TRBJ1-6, with D unresolved. Germline loops: CDR1 LGHDT, CDR2 YNNKEL (reference sequence). This CDR3 is 14 amino acids long. Between the trimmed V and J ends, which lost 2 bases and 8 bases, there was a span of 10 bases. CDR3 protein: CASSQPSSDSPLHF. CDR3 nucleotide sequence: TGTGCCAGCAGCCAACCCTCGTCCGATTCACCCCTCCACTTT.

The genes are TRBV9 and TRBJ2-3; 11 bases match TRBD2. Germline V lookup: CDR1 SGDLS, CDR2 YYNGEE. V dropped 0 bases and J dropped 0; count of bases not matched to a gene: 6. The CDR3 is made up of 18 amino acids. CDR3 protein: CASSVEAGLADSTDTQYF. The CDR3 nucleotides are TGTGCCAGCAGCGTAGAGGCGGGACTAGCGGATAGCACAGATACGCAGTATTTT.

The rearrangement links TRBV3-1 (or the pseudogene TRBV3-2) to TRBJ1-4; 11 bases fit TRBD1. Trimming at V came to 0 bases and at J to 8 bases, leaving 2 bases not matched to a gene. CDR3 length equals 15 residues. Germline lookup yields CDR1 LGHDT and CDR2 YNNKEL (reference sequence). The CDR3 loop reads CASSQEGQGAEKLFF. The CDR3 coding sequence is TGTGCCAGCAGCCAAGAAGGACAGGGGGCAGAAAAACTGTTTTTT.

J is TRBJ1-1 and V is TRBV9; TRBD1 is a possible D gene (5 bases). There are 18 residues in the CDR3. CDR1 is SGDLS, CDR2 YYNGEE, per germline. V lost 4 bases and J 6 bases, leaving 28 bases between the germline ends. The CDR3 loop is CASSPEGGVLPIRAEAFF. The CDR3 DNA reads TGTGCCAGCAGCCCCGAGGGAGGGGTTCTTCCGATTCGCGCTGAAGCTTTCTTT.

The rearrangement links TRBV2 to TRBJ1-5; 7 bases fit TRBD1. The CDR3 runs 12 residues. J gave up 7 bases and V 8 bases, and 5 bases lay outside the gene matches. The germline V gene has CDR1 SNHLY and CDR2 FYNNEI. This CDR3 reads CASRTGSQPQHF. As DNA, the CDR3 is TGTGCCAGCCGGACAGGATCCCAGCCCCAGCATTTT. The full variable domain, rest sourced from reference TRBV2 and TRBJ1-5, is EPEVTQTPSHQVTQMGQEVILRCVPISNHLYFYWYRQILGQKVEFLVSFYNNEISEKSEIFDDQFSVERPDGSNFTLKIRSTKLEDSAMYFCASRTGSQPQHFGDGTRLSIL.

The chain has TRBV9 and TRBJ1-1, with D perhaps TRBD1 (5 bases). CDR1 is SGDLS, CDR2 YYNGEE, per germline. This CDR3 is built from 14 residues. Trimming left V 4 bases short and J 1 base short, with 11 bases between. CDR3 in DNA: TGTGCCAGCAGCAAACTCGGACAGAACACTGAAGCTTTCTTT. It yields the protein CASSKLGQNTEAFF.

The chain joins TRBV28 to TRBJ1-5, with D possibly TRBD1 on 5 matching bases. Germline-derived CDR1 and CDR2 are MDHEN and SYDVKM. CDR3 size: 12 residues. Trimming took off 7 bases at V and 1 base at J, with 5 bases between the two ends. The CDR3 DNA reads TGTGCCAGCAACAGGAGCAATCAGCCCCAGCATTTT. This codes for CASNRSNQPQHF.

V usage is TRBV5-6 and J usage is TRBJ2-7, with 13 bases matching TRBD2. The J segment lost 7 bases and the V segment lost 1 base, leaving 14 bases of the junction unmatched. In germline, CDR1 is SGHDT, CDR2 YYEEEE. This CDR3 has 18 residues. In DNA, the CDR3 is TGTGCCAGCAGCTTGAGCACAAGACTAGCGGGGGGTTCGTGGGAGCAGTACTTC. Its translation is CASSLSTRLAGGSWEQYF.

Only a few counts were recorded for this clone. The gene calls are TRBV28 and TRBJ1-1, with 8 bases aligning to TRBD1. CDR1 and CDR2 from the germline V gene are MDHEN and SYDVKM. CDR3 size: 14 residues. After removal of 2 bases from V and 1 base from J, the junction contained 0 bases not matched to a gene. CDR3 in DNA: TGTGCCAGCAGTTTACAGGGGGCGAACACTGAAGCTTTCTTT. Encoded protein: CASSLQGANTEAFF.

The chain is built from TRBV11-2 and TRBJ2-7; D is uncertain. The CDR3 is 11 residues long. The V gene's germline CDR1 is SGHAT and CDR2 FQNNGV. Trimming stripped 5 bases from V and 2 bases from J, with 4 bases between. CDR3 DNA sequence: TGTGCCAGCAGCATCACCTACGAGCAGTACTTC. Encoded protein: CASSITYEQYF.

The rearrangement joins TRBV10-3 to TRBJ2-7, with TRBD1 matching over 8 bases. The CDR3 length is 16 residues. The V gene's germline CDR1 is ENHRY and CDR2 SYGVKD. Losses at the gene ends were 0 bases for V and 7 bases for J; bases not matched to a gene: 11. In DNA, the CDR3 is TGTGCCATCAGTGAGTCGAGGGCAGGGGGCCTTCGGGAGCAGTACTTC. Residues: CAISESRAGGLREQYF.

The rearrangement uses TRBV9 and TRBJ2-7; D is perhaps TRBD1 (6 bases). Germline-derived CDR1 and CDR2 are SGDLS and YYNGEE. V lost 4 bases, J lost 5 bases, and 16 bases lay in between. There are 14 residues in the CDR3. DNA for the CDR3: TGTGCCAGCAGCCTCGACAGGATGGGGGACGAGCAGTACTTC. The encoded protein is CASSLDRMGDEQYF.

The chain employs TRBV6-5 and TRBJ1-6, with D possibly being TRBD1 (6 bases). This CDR3 is built from 15 residues. Germline CDR1 is MNHEY and CDR2 is SVGAGI. The ends were cut back, 5 bases at V and 6 bases at J, with 14 bases in the middle. The CDR3 sequence: CASSLLQGRNSPLHF. CDR3 bases: TGTGCCAGCAGTCTTTTACAGGGACGTAATTCACCCCTCCACTTT.

The chain carries TRBV10-2 and TRBJ1-1; TRBD1 is a possible D gene (6 bases). CDR1 is WSHSY and CDR2 is SAAADI in the germline V gene. Trimming pared 0 bases from V and 10 bases from J, leaving 9 bases between. CDR3 length equals 12 residues. CDR3 coding DNA: TGCGCCAGCAGTGAGTCAACAGGGAGAGCTTTCTTT. Its protein is CASSESTGRAFF.

The V call is TRBV6-5, the J call TRBJ2-2, with D possibly being TRBD1 (5 bases). V was clipped by 3 bases and J by 0 bases, with 11 bases between them. Germline V gene sequence: CDR1 MNHEY, CDR2 SVGAGI. This CDR3 has 16 amino acids. Here the CDR3 DNA reads TGTGCCAGCAGTTATTCGTCAGGGACGAACACCGGGGAGCTGTTTTTT. Translating gives CASSYSSGTNTGELFF.

V usage is TRBV5-5 and J usage is TRBJ2-1; the match to TRBD2 covers 11 bases. The CDR3 runs 13 residues. With 10 bases clipped from V and 2 bases from J, the junction kept 2 bases outside the gene matches. In germline, CDR1 is SGHKS, CDR2 YYEKEE (reference sequence). The CDR3 reads CAGSGGAYNEQFF. The CDR3 DNA is TGTGCCGGTAGCGGGGGGGCCTACAATGAGCAGTTCTTC. Full variable domain (remainder filled in from reference TRBV5-5 and TRBJ2-1): DAGVTQSPTHLIKTRGQQVTLRCSPISGHKSVSWYQQVLGQGPQFIFQYYEKEERGRGNFPDRFSARQFPNYSSELNVNALLLGDSALYLCAGSGGAYNEQFFGPGTRLTVL.

V and J are TRBV28 and TRBJ2-7; D is unresolved. Trimming took off 5 bases at V and 4 bases at J, with 9 bases between the two ends. Germline values: CDR1 MDHEN, CDR2 SYDVKM. This CDR3 is 12 amino acids long. CDR3 sequence (DNA): TGTGCCAGCAGTCTCAGGTATTACGAGCAGTACTTC. Its protein is CASSLRYYEQYF.

The V gene is TRBV27, the J gene TRBJ2-3; no clear D gene. V lost 1 base and J lost 2, with 4 bases in between. This CDR3 region has 13 residues. CDR1 and CDR2 (germline): MNHEY, SMNVEV (reference sequence). This CDR3 reads CASSLYYTDTQYF. In DNA, the CDR3 is TGTGCCAGCAGTTTATATTACACAGATACGCAGTATTTT.

This rearrangement joins TRBV11-3 to TRBJ2-2, with unresolved D. The CDR3 sequence is 16 residues long. Germline values: CDR1 SGHNT, CDR2 YENEEA. The V gene lost 5 bases and the J gene lost 0 bases, with 13 bases spanning the gap. The CDR3 here is CASSLTVGPNTGELFF. As DNA, the CDR3 is TGTGCCAGCAGCCTTACAGTCGGCCCGAACACCGGGGAGCTGTTTTTT.

The J gene is TRBJ1-5, the V gene TRBV10-2; 9 bases are shared with TRBD1. CDR1 and CDR2 (germline): WSHSY, SAAADI. The CDR3 length is 15 residues. J was trimmed by 6 bases and V by 4 bases; bases with no gene match: 7. CDR3 sequence reads: CASSGGQGFLQPQHF. The CDR3 region has the DNA TGCGCCAGCAGTGGAGGACAGGGGTTCCTTCAGCCCCAGCATTTT.

V and J are TRBV12-3 or TRBV12-4 and TRBJ2-3; D is uncertain. V gave up 3 bases and J gave up 4 bases, with 5 bases separating them. The CDR3 has 12 amino acids. The CDR3, as DNA: TGTGCCAGCAGTTTCAAGCCAGATACGCAGTATTTT. It encodes CASSFKPDTQYF.

The V gene is TRBV21-1, the J gene TRBJ1-2; the D call in the table, TRBD1, was not verified against the DNA. TRBV21-1 is shown as a pseudogene. The CDR3 consists of 14 residues. CDR3 amino acids: CASSDGQGSYGYTF. The CDR3, as DNA: TGTGCCAGCAGCGACGGACAGGGGAGCTATGGCTACACCTTC.

The rearrangement uses TRBV7-7 and TRBJ2-5, with 12 bases that match TRBD2. This CDR3 is 13 amino acids long. Germline loops: CDR1 SSHAT, CDR2 FNYEAQ (reference sequence). After removal of 4 bases from V and 11 bases from J, the junction contained 5 bases not matched to a gene. The CDR3 nucleotides read TGTGCCAGCAGCTCTACCGGGACTAGCGGGCAGTACTTC. This codes for CASSSTGTSGQYF.